This T cell receptor beta chain emerged from a study of T cell responses to AZD1222 COVID-19 vaccine. Germline V gives CDR1 PRHDT, CDR2 FYEKMQ (reference sequence). J gave up 5 bases and V 5 bases, and 12 bases lay outside the gene matches. The CDR3 loop spans 16 amino acids. Produced via immunoSEQ multiplex PCR; TCRdb's table is partial and in-frame only. The table lists fewer than 130,000 clones, about 87% of them singletons, with over 12% in the top ten. Broader study findings: It was only a handful of AZD1222 recipients who were seropositive at baseline. In a largely white British group with more females than males, clonal diversity was possibly underestimated.

Notes on this clone: Its cognate antigen is unknown.

The receptor was derived from an adult who received the AZD1222 COVID-19 vaccine. This chain uses TRBV13 with TRBJ2-7; the match to TRBD1 covers 10 bases. This sample comprised peripheral blood, obtained 28 days after the second AZD1222 dose. CDR3 sequence: CASSLAEGQGRDEQYF. In DNA, the CDR3 is TGTGCCAGCAGCCTAGCAGAGGGACAGGGGCGCGACGAGCAGTACTTC.